These T cell receptor beta chains were read from a single sample in a study of STAT3 mutations in large granular lymphocyte leukemia. Clones were sequenced by immunoSEQ multiplex PCR, and TCRdb holds only the in-frame ones, with some missing. The table records under 35,000 clones, roughly 80% of them present only once. The sample taken for sequencing was peripheral blood mononuclear cells. These receptor sequences come from a woman aged 50 to 65 with T-cell large granular lymphocyte leukemia. Some clones in this sample may be carry-over from other donors' samples. CDR3s include the opening cysteine and the closing phenylalanine or tryptophan. The D gene is left open where the match is weak. Size is stated for part of the rows, as once, few or many counts, or as a class when the clone is expanded.

j_call: TRBJ2-7; d_call: TRBD2; v_call: TRBV9; clone_size: NA; cdr3_nt: TGTGCCAGCAGCGTAGGGGCTAGCGGGAGGGTCGAGCAGTACTTC; cdr3_aa: CASSVGASGRVEQYF
j_call: TRBJ1-2; d_call: TRBD1; v_call: TRBV4-3; clone_size: NA; cdr3_nt: TGCGCCAGCAGCCTGGACAGGGGGGATGGCTACACCTTC; cdr3_aa: CASSLDRGDGYTF
j_call: TRBJ1-5; d_call: NA; v_call: TRBV19; clone_size: few; cdr3_nt: TGTGCCAGTAGTGGACAGTCCTATCAGCCCCAGCATTTT; cdr3_aa: CASSGQSYQPQHF
j_call: TRBJ2-7; d_call: TRBD1; v_call: TRBV11-3; clone_size: few; cdr3_nt: TGTGCCAGCAGCCCTAAATGGGACAGCTACGAGCAGTACTTC; cdr3_aa: CASSPKWDSYEQYF
j_call: TRBJ2-7; d_call: NA; v_call: TRBV28; clone_size: NA; cdr3_nt: TGTGCCAGCAGTTTAGGGGGGCAGCGGTACTACGAGCAGTACTTC; cdr3_aa: CASSLGGQRYYEQYF
j_call: TRBJ2-3; d_call: NA; v_call: TRBV7-2; clone_size: NA; cdr3_nt: TGTGCCAGCAGCTCCCAGCGGACGTACACAGATACGCAGTATTTT; cdr3_aa: CASSSQRTYTDTQYF
j_call: TRBJ1-1; d_call: NA; v_call: TRBV9; clone_size: NA; cdr3_nt: TGTGCCAGCAGCCCTGGGGGGGGCCGGACTGAAGCTTTCTTT; cdr3_aa: CASSPGGGRTEAFF
j_call: TRBJ1-2; d_call: NA; v_call: TRBV30; clone_size: NA; cdr3_nt: TGTGCCTGGAGTGCCCTGAGTGCCTACACCTTC; cdr3_aa: CAWSALSAYTF
j_call: TRBJ2-5; d_call: NA; v_call: TRBV20-1; clone_size: NA; cdr3_nt: TGCAGTGCTTTAAAAGAGACCCAGTACTTC; cdr3_aa: CSALKETQYF
j_call: TRBJ1-1; d_call: NA; v_call: TRBV5-4; clone_size: NA; cdr3_nt: TGTGCCAGCAGCTCATCCGGGGCGTGGGGGAACACTGAAGCTTTCTTT; cdr3_aa: CASSSSGAWGNTEAFF
j_call: TRBJ2-5; d_call: NA; v_call: TRBV27; clone_size: NA; cdr3_nt: TGTGCCAGCAGTCCTCAATGGGAAGAAGAGACCCAGTACTTC; cdr3_aa: CASSPQWEEETQYF
j_call: TRBJ2-2; d_call: NA; v_call: TRBV29-1; clone_size: NA; cdr3_nt: TGCAGCGTTCTGGGGAACACCGGGGAGCTGTTTTTT; cdr3_aa: CSVLGNTGELFF
j_call: TRBJ1-1; d_call: NA; v_call: TRBV5-1; clone_size: medium-sized; cdr3_nt: TGCGCCAGCAGCCCAAACCCAACAGCAACTGAAGCTTTCTTT; cdr3_aa: CASSPNPTATEAFF
j_call: TRBJ2-1; d_call: NA; v_call: TRBV7-2; clone_size: NA; cdr3_nt: TGTGCCAGCAGCTTAGGCGGGGACTACAATGAGCAGTTCTTC; cdr3_aa: CASSLGGDYNEQFF
j_call: TRBJ1-1; d_call: TRBD1; v_call: TRBV7-9; clone_size: NA; cdr3_nt: TGTGCCAGCAGCCTGAGGGGGCGCTCGGACACTGAAGCTTTCTTT; cdr3_aa: CASSLRGRSDTEAFF
j_call: TRBJ1-1; d_call: NA; v_call: TRBV7-9; clone_size: NA; cdr3_nt: TGTGCCAGCAGCTTAGGGGACGGGGGGAGGACTGAAGCTTTCTTT; cdr3_aa: CASSLGDGGRTEAFF
j_call: TRBJ2-5; d_call: TRBD1; v_call: TRBV19; clone_size: NA; cdr3_nt: TGTGCCAGTAGTATAGGGTACAGGGGCCAAGAGACCCAGTACTTC; cdr3_aa: CASSIGYRGQETQYF
j_call: TRBJ1-1; d_call: NA; v_call: TRBV27; clone_size: NA; cdr3_nt: TGTGCCAGCAGACCAACTACCGACACCCCGGTGAACACTGAAGCTTTCTTT; cdr3_aa: CASRPTTDTPVNTEAFF
j_call: TRBJ2-6; d_call: NA; v_call: TRBV7-2; clone_size: NA; cdr3_nt: TGTGCCAGCAGCTTCACGGGCTCTGGGGCCAACGTCCTGACTTTC; cdr3_aa: CASSFTGSGANVLTF
j_call: TRBJ2-5; d_call: TRBD1; v_call: TRBV5-6; clone_size: NA; cdr3_nt: TGTGCCAGCAGCCAGTCGACAGGGCTTTTCCAAGAGACCCAGTACTTC; cdr3_aa: CASSQSTGLFQETQYF
j_call: TRBJ2-7; d_call: NA; v_call: TRBV30; clone_size: NA; cdr3_nt: TGTGCCTGGAGGGCGAAAGGGATCTACGAGCAGTACTTC; cdr3_aa: CAWRAKGIYEQYF
j_call: TRBJ2-2; d_call: TRBD2; v_call: TRBV6-6; clone_size: NA; cdr3_nt: TGTGCCACCCTCACTTCCCGTTCAGCGGGAACCGGGGAGCTGTTTTTT; cdr3_aa: CATLTSRSAGTGELFF
j_call: TRBJ2-3; d_call: NA; v_call: TRBV7-9; clone_size: few; cdr3_nt: TGTGCCAGCAGGCATAATTGGGATACGCAGTATTTT; cdr3_aa: CASRHNWDTQYF
j_call: TRBJ1-2; d_call: NA; v_call: TRBV7-9; clone_size: NA; cdr3_nt: TGTGCCAGCAGCTTAGACCGACAGAACTATGGCTACACCTTC; cdr3_aa: CASSLDRQNYGYTF
j_call: TRBJ2-1; d_call: TRBD2; v_call: TRBV30; clone_size: NA; cdr3_nt: TGTGCCTGGAGTGTCAGGCTAGCGGGAGTTTGCCCGACCTACAATGAGCAGTTCTTC; cdr3_aa: CAWSVRLAGVCPTYNEQFF
j_call: TRBJ2-6; d_call: TRBD1; v_call: TRBV5-6; clone_size: NA; cdr3_nt: TGTGCCAGCATCCACAGGCGGACAGGTTCTGGGGCCAACGTCCTGACTTTC; cdr3_aa: CASIHRRTGSGANVLTF
j_call: TRBJ1-2; d_call: TRBD1; v_call: TRBV19; clone_size: few; cdr3_nt: TGTGCCAGTAGTCCCGGACAGGGTAGTCTTGGCTACACCTTC; cdr3_aa: CASSPGQGSLGYTF
j_call: TRBJ1-4; d_call: NA; v_call: TRBV5-1; clone_size: NA; cdr3_nt: TGCGCCAGCAGCTCTTCTTGGACAGACCGAAATGAAAAACTGTTTTTT; cdr3_aa: CASSSSWTDRNEKLFF
j_call: TRBJ2-1; d_call: TRBD2; v_call: TRBV30; clone_size: NA; cdr3_nt: TGTGCCTTCAACAAAGCGGGAGGGTCCTACAATGAGCAGTTCTTC; cdr3_aa: CAFNKAGGSYNEQFF
j_call: TRBJ2-1; d_call: TRBD1; v_call: TRBV28; clone_size: NA; cdr3_nt: TGTGCCAGCAGTCCCACAGGGGGGTCCTACAATGAGCAGTTCTTC; cdr3_aa: CASSPTGGSYNEQFF
j_call: TRBJ1-5; d_call: TRBD1; v_call: TRBV5-1; clone_size: NA; cdr3_nt: TGCGCCAGCAGCCTGACAGGGTCGAGGCGCAATCAGCCCCAGCATTTT; cdr3_aa: CASSLTGSRRNQPQHF
j_call: TRBJ2-7; d_call: NA; v_call: TRBV7-9; clone_size: once; cdr3_nt: TGTGCCAGCAGCTTATGGATCTACGAGCAGTACTTC; cdr3_aa: CASSLWIYEQYF
j_call: TRBJ1-2; d_call: NA; v_call: TRBV6-4; clone_size: NA; cdr3_nt: TGTGCCAGCAGGAGTACGACGAACAGCTATGGCTACACCTTC; cdr3_aa: CASRSTTNSYGYTF
j_call: TRBJ1-5; d_call: TRBD1; v_call: TRBV6-5; clone_size: NA; cdr3_nt: TGTGCTACAGGGGGAAGCAATCAGCCCCAGCATTTT; cdr3_aa: CATGGSNQPQHF
j_call: TRBJ2-1; d_call: TRBD1; v_call: TRBV5-1; clone_size: NA; cdr3_nt: TGCGCCAGCAGCTTCGACAGGGGGTCCTACAATGAGCAGTTCTTC; cdr3_aa: CASSFDRGSYNEQFF
j_call: TRBJ1-5; d_call: NA; v_call: TRBV5-5; clone_size: medium-sized; cdr3_nt: TGTGCCAGCAGCTTGTCGCAGGGAGGCAATCAGCCCCAGCATTTT; cdr3_aa: CASSLSQGGNQPQHF
j_call: TRBJ2-7; d_call: TRBD2; v_call: TRBV10-3; clone_size: NA; cdr3_nt: TGTGCCATCAGTGGACTAGCGGGAGGTAGCGAGCAGTACTTC; cdr3_aa: CAISGLAGGSEQYF
j_call: TRBJ2-1; d_call: NA; v_call: TRBV5-4; clone_size: NA; cdr3_nt: TGTGCCAGCAGCTTCGCGGGAATAAATGAGCAGTTCTTC; cdr3_aa: CASSFAGINEQFF
j_call: TRBJ2-5; d_call: NA; v_call: TRBV19; clone_size: NA; cdr3_nt: TGTGCCAGTAGTGGGACGGACGGGTACCAAGAGACCCAGTACTTC; cdr3_aa: CASSGTDGYQETQYF
j_call: TRBJ2-1; d_call: NA; v_call: TRBV25-1; clone_size: NA; cdr3_nt: TGTGCCAGCAGAGCCCAGGGACCAAGGGATGAGCAGTTCTTC; cdr3_aa: CASRAQGPRDEQFF
j_call: TRBJ2-6; d_call: NA; v_call: TRBV13; clone_size: NA; cdr3_nt: TGTGCCAGCAGCTTATTTTTAGGTGGGGCCAACGTCCTGACTTTC; cdr3_aa: CASSLFLGGANVLTF
j_call: TRBJ1-2; d_call: NA; v_call: TRBV28; clone_size: NA; cdr3_nt: TGTGCCAGCAGTTATCTGGCGGAAACTAACTATGGCTACACCTTC; cdr3_aa: CASSYLAETNYGYTF
j_call: TRBJ2-1; d_call: NA; v_call: TRBV28; clone_size: few; cdr3_nt: TGTGCCAGCAGGGCAGGGGGGGCCTCCTACAATGAGCAGTTCTTC; cdr3_aa: CASRAGGASYNEQFF
j_call: TRBJ1-1; d_call: NA; v_call: TRBV6-6; clone_size: NA; cdr3_nt: TGTGCCAGCAGCCTACAGGGAACTGAAGCTTTCTTT; cdr3_aa: CASSLQGTEAFF
j_call: TRBJ1-3; d_call: TRBD1; v_call: TRBV5-1; clone_size: NA; cdr3_nt: TGCGCCAGCACCTCAGGGACAGCTGGAAACACCATATATTTT; cdr3_aa: CASTSGTAGNTIYF
j_call: TRBJ2-5; d_call: NA; v_call: TRBV5-1; clone_size: few; cdr3_nt: TGCGCCAGCAGCTTGGCCGGCCGGGAGACCCAGTACTTC; cdr3_aa: CASSLAGRETQYF
j_call: TRBJ1-1; d_call: NA; v_call: TRBV27; clone_size: once; cdr3_nt: TGTGCCAGCAGTCGGGTGGGACCGAGGGGAACTGAAGCTTTCTTT; cdr3_aa: CASSRVGPRGTEAFF
j_call: TRBJ2-7; d_call: NA; v_call: TRBV27; clone_size: NA; cdr3_nt: TGTGCCAGCAGCGGAGGCGGGACACACTACGAGCAGTACTTC; cdr3_aa: CASSGGGTHYEQYF
j_call: TRBJ2-7; d_call: TRBD2; v_call: TRBV15; clone_size: NA; cdr3_nt: TGTGCCACCAGCAGAGGACTAGCGACTTACGAGCAGTACTTC; cdr3_aa: CATSRGLATYEQYF
j_call: TRBJ2-3; d_call: TRBD2; v_call: TRBV9; clone_size: NA; cdr3_nt: TGTGCCAGCAGCGTCACTAGCGGGAGAGGCACAGATACGCAGTATTTT; cdr3_aa: CASSVTSGRGTDTQYF
j_call: TRBJ2-7; d_call: NA; v_call: TRBV15; clone_size: NA; cdr3_nt: TGTGCCACCAGCCTCAGGGCCGAACTACCTAGCAACGAGCAGTACTTC; cdr3_aa: CATSLRAELPSNEQYF